A single sample gave rise to the 20 T cell receptor beta chains below, sequenced in a study of blood T cell repertoires in COVID-19. Clones were sequenced by immunoSEQ multiplex PCR, and TCRdb holds only the in-frame ones, with some missing. The sample lists about 130,000 clones; around 80% were seen once. The sample taken for sequencing was PBMCs or T cells enriched from blood (not recorded which). The origin of the receptors is a man between 40 and 49 years old with acute COVID-19.

This clone was seen only a few times. The chain has TRBV4-2 and TRBJ1-5, with 8 positions matching TRBD1. The trim removed 3 bases at V and 4 bases at J, leaving 5 bases unmatched. The CDR3 is 15 amino acids. Germline lookup yields CDR1 LGHNA and CDR2 YNFKEQ. The CDR3 reads CASSQAGTGNQPQHF. The CDR3 DNA sequence: TGTGCCAGCAGCCAGGCCGGGACAGGTAATCAGCCCCAGCATTTT.

The gene calls are TRBV3-1 (or the pseudogene TRBV3-2) and TRBJ2-7; the D is unclear. Germline V lookup: CDR1 LGHDT, CDR2 YNNKEL (reference sequence). Trimming stripped 0 bases from V and 3 bases from J, with 12 bases between. The CDR3 has 15 amino acids. The CDR3: CASSQEPLRDYEQYF. In DNA, the CDR3 is TGTGCCAGCAGCCAAGAACCCCTGAGAGACTACGAGCAGTACTTC.

This chain uses TRBV7-2 with TRBJ2-7; D is ambiguous. CDR1 is SGHTA and CDR2 is FQGNSA in the germline V gene. The germline V and J ends were trimmed by 5 bases and 6 bases, with 14 bases remaining between them. The CDR3 totals 13 residues. CDR3 amino acids: CASSPFELFEQYF. The CDR3 region has the DNA TGTGCCAGCAGCCCATTTGAGCTTTTCGAGCAGTACTTC.

This clone was observed a single time. The genes are TRBV6-5 and TRBJ2-3; D unresolved. Germline loops: CDR1 MNHEY, CDR2 SVGAGI. With 6 bases removed from V and 0 bases from J, the gap between germline ends came to 13 bases. The CDR3 loop spans 15 amino acids. CDR3 sequence: CASSPPTVSTDTQYF. Here the CDR3 DNA reads TGTGCCAGCAGCCCCCCAACAGTCAGCACAGATACGCAGTATTTT.

The V call is TRBV6-5, the J call TRBJ1-3, with D maybe TRBD1 (6 bases). From germline, CDR1 is MNHEY and CDR2 SVGAGI. The CDR3 is 14 amino acids. V lost 4 bases to trimming and J lost 4 bases, with 11 bases between them. CDR3 DNA: TGTGCCAGCAGTTCCGGGACACCCGGAAACACCATATATTTT. This translates into CASSSGTPGNTIYF.

The chain recombines TRBV19 with TRBJ1-2; no clear D. Looked up from germline, CDR1 is LNHDA and CDR2 is SQIVND (reference sequence). V lost 9 bases and J lost 4, with 15 bases in between. The CDR3 has 13 amino acids. The CDR3 sequence: CASRKPGSYGYTF. CDR3 DNA sequence: TGTGCCAGCCGAAAACCGGGATCCTATGGCTACACCTTC.

The chain couples TRBV27 to TRBJ2-3; possibly TRBD2 for D (5 bases). Germline V gives CDR1 MNHEY, CDR2 SMNVEV (reference sequence). V was cut by 6 bases and J by 6 bases, with 19 bases left in between. The CDR3 is made up of 15 amino acids. This CDR3 is CASSLHEGGWDTQYF. As DNA, the CDR3 is TGTGCCAGCAGCTTACACGAGGGCGGGTGGGATACGCAGTATTTT.

The V and J genes are TRBV7-6 and TRBJ1-3; 7 positions match TRBD1. CDR1 is SGHVS, CDR2 FNYEAQ, per germline. J was trimmed by 11 bases and V by 2 bases; bases with no gene match: 12. This CDR3 has 15 amino acids. This CDR3 reads CASSLYRGGISAIYF. The CDR3 DNA reads as TGTGCCAGCAGCTTATACAGGGGAGGTATCAGCGCCATATATTTT.

The gene calls are TRBV28 and TRBJ2-5, with D tentatively TRBD2 (5 bases). Germline CDR1 and CDR2: MDHEN and SYDVKM. Deletions cut 2 bases from V and 5 bases from J, with 6 bases between. The CDR3 is 12 amino acids. The CDR3 sequence is CASSLTRETQYF. As DNA, the CDR3 is TGTGCCAGCAGTTTAACTAGGGAGACCCAGTACTTC.

The V call is TRBV5-1, the J call TRBJ2-1, with 9 positions matching TRBD2. CDR3 length: 15 amino acids. CDR1 is SGHRS and CDR2 is YFSETQ in the germline V gene. V lost 5 bases and J lost 2; bases outside the gene matches: 5. CDR3 nucleotides: TGCGCCAGCAGTTCTAGCGGGGATCCCTACAATGAGCAGTTCTTC. Translation: CASSSSGDPYNEQFF.

The chain recombines TRBV6-5 with TRBJ2-1; 9 positions match TRBD2. The CDR3 totals 14 residues. Germline assignment: CDR1 MNHEY and CDR2 SVGAGI. V lost 7 bases to trimming and J lost 3 bases; unmatched junction nucleotides: 4. The CDR3: CASTASGIYNEQFF. The DNA of the CDR3 is TGTGCCAGCACCGCTAGCGGGATCTACAATGAGCAGTTCTTC.

For the CDR3, the DNA is TGTGCCAGCAGTTACAATCCGGGACAGGGGGCGAACACCGGGGAGCTGTTTTTT. Residues: CASSYNPGQGANTGELFF. This sequence joins TRBV25-1 and TRBJ2-2, with 11 bases identical to TRBD1. This CDR3 has 18 amino acids. V lost 5 bases, J lost 0 bases, and 8 bases stayed unmatched. Germline V gene lookup returns CDR1 MGHDK and CDR2 SYGVNS.

The rearrangement links TRBV6-2 or TRBV6-3 to TRBJ1-5, with D possibly TRBD1 on 5 matching bases. V was pared by 4 bases and J by 0 bases, with 10 bases between. Germline V CDR1 and CDR2: MNHEY, SVGEGT. This CDR3 has 15 amino acids. The CDR3 here is CASSSQGNSNQPQHF. The CDR3 bases are TGTGCCAGCAGTTCTCAGGGTAATAGCAATCAGCCCCAGCATTTT.

V is TRBV11-3 and J is TRBJ2-7; 7 positions agree with TRBD1. Germline values: CDR1 SGHNT, CDR2 YENEEA. The length of the CDR3 is 15 residues. The ends lost 5 bases at V and 3 bases at J; junction bases unmatched: 10. The CDR3 sequence is CASSPRGTDNYEQYF. In DNA, the CDR3 is TGTGCCAGCAGCCCTAGGGGGACAGACAACTACGAGCAGTACTTC.

The chain employs TRBV5-1 and TRBJ1-6; D might be TRBD1 (5 bases). The CDR3 has 14 residues. V was clipped by 2 bases and J by 5 bases, with 8 bases between them. The germline CDR1 and CDR2 sequences are SGHRS and YFSETQ. The CDR3 DNA sequence: TGCGCCAGCAGCTTTTCGACAGATAATTCACCCCTCCACTTT. Translation: CASSFSTDNSPLHF.

This sequence joins TRBV19 and TRBJ2-1, with 8 bases fitting TRBD1. The CDR3 sequence is 12 residues long. In germline, CDR1 is LNHDA, CDR2 SQIVND (reference sequence). Unmatched junction bases numbered 3, after V lost 6 bases and J lost 8 bases. CDR3 region: CASSRQGYEQFF. The CDR3 nucleotides read TGTGCCAGTAGCCGACAGGGGTATGAGCAGTTCTTC.

The J gene is TRBJ1-4, the V gene TRBV7-2; no firm D call. CDR1 and CDR2 from the germline V gene are SGHTA and FQGNSA. Trimming left V 1 base short and J 9 bases short, with 15 bases between. The CDR3 spans 15 residues. The CDR3 sequence is CASSLVGRAKKKLFF. The CDR3 nucleotides read TGTGCCAGCAGCTTAGTAGGGAGGGCGAAGAAAAAACTGTTTTTT. The whole variable domain, remainder taken from reference TRBV7-2 and TRBJ1-4, is GAGVSQSPSNKVTEKGKDVELRCDPISGHTALYWYRQSLGQGLEFLIYFQGNSAPDKSGLPSDRFSAERTGGSVSTLTIQRTQQEDSAVYLCASSLVGRAKKKLFFGSGTQLSVL.

V and J are TRBV11-2 and TRBJ1-2; 7 bases map to TRBD1. CDR1 and CDR2 from the germline V gene are SGHAT and FQNNGV. The ends lost 5 bases at V and 1 base at J; junction bases unmatched: 7. The CDR3 extends over 15 amino acids. Written as DNA, the CDR3 is TGTGCCAGCAGCATACGGACAGGCCATAACTATGGCTACACCTTC. It specifies CASSIRTGHNYGYTF.

The V and J genes are TRBV13 and TRBJ2-7, with 14 bases lining up with TRBD2. This CDR3 has 17 residues. After removal of 3 bases from V and 6 bases from J, the junction contained 10 bases not matched to a gene. From germline, CDR1 is PRHDT and CDR2 FYEKMQ (reference sequence). The CDR3 loop is CASSFGGLAGDLLEQYF. CDR3 DNA: TGTGCCAGCAGCTTCGGGGGACTAGCGGGGGACCTACTCGAGCAGTACTTC.

This chain links TRBV7-2 with TRBJ1-5; 7 bases map to TRBD1. V lost 5 bases, J lost 5 bases, and 6 bases stayed unmatched. The CDR3 extends over 14 amino acids. Germline CDR1 is SGHTA and CDR2 is FQGNSA. The CDR3 region is CASSLTGVDQPQHF. The DNA of the CDR3 is TGTGCCAGCAGCCTTACAGGGGTTGATCAGCCCCAGCATTTT.